What follows describes a single TCR beta chain. Its antigen is currently unknown. Germline assignment: CDR1 SGHAT and CDR2 FQDESV (reference sequence). V lost 2 bases to trimming and J lost 1 base, with 8 bases between them. The CDR3 loop spans 14 amino acids. This sample was taken from a study of cytomegalovirus exposure and HLA in healthy donors. Study context: The approximately 130 validation repertoires matched the 500 to 750 first-cohort repertoires in platform, a later analysis reported.

Findings and caveats of the study: Clusters of TCRs from the first cohort tended to co-occur in the approximately 130 validation repertoires (as a later analysis found).

Libraries were prepared by immunoSEQ multiplex PCR; TCRdb keeps only in-frame clonotypes and omits some of them. The sample has approximately 150,000 clones; 85% are singletons. Specimen: PBMCs. The source is a man aged 25-45 years in good health and CMV-seropositive. The chain uses TRBV11-1 and TRBJ2-5, with D maybe TRBD1 (5 bases). DNA of the CDR3: TGTGCCAGCAGCTTACCGACAGTCCAAGAGACCCAGTACTTC. Amino acid sequence: CASSLPTVQETQYF.